This TCR beta chain was identified in a study of blood T cell repertoires in COVID-19 (dated by TCRdb to 2019 to 2021). Context from the whole study: Samples covering the acute and convalescent phases of COVID-19 were provided by collaborators in the United States, Italy and Spain. Where available, HLA class I and class II types were obtained from metadata supplied by the sample provider rather than from assay-based typing. The prospective study material was composed of cDNA or gDNA derived from T cells, B-cell-depleted T cells, or PBMCs. The repertoires were made available in a free public database intended to serve as a resource for research on the immune response to SARS-CoV-2. Subjects who had been exposed to COVID-19, were actively infected with it, or had recovered from it provided the deeply sampled blood TCRbeta repertoires that made up the dataset. The samples were drawn from two sources: the first 160 participants of the ongoing ImmuneRACE study, and some 1,300 subjects contributed by 6 global collaborators. Sample metadata almost always included a de-identified subject ID, COVID-19 status, age in years and sex.

From V the trimming removes 6 bases and from J it removes 3 bases, while the gene matches leave 4 bases of the junction unaccounted for. The CDR3 measures 14 amino acids from cysteine to phenylalanine. Only the CDR3 DNA stays, 42 bases, in frame from base 1. CDR1 and CDR2, looked up from the germline V gene, are MNHEY and SVGAGI. Collaborating institutions collected whole blood in K2EDTA tubes following their own protocols. For TCRbeta analysis, collaborator samples were shipped as frozen whole blood, as isolated PBMCs, or as DNA extracted from either sample type. Study-wide findings and limitations: Clinical and demographic metadata were provided uncurated, with the amount varying by source and participant.

TCRbeta CDR3 regions were amplified from genomic DNA using the immunoSEQ Assay, a bias-controlled multiplex PCR. From the authors' description of their analysis: Nucleated cell counts per sample were estimated from amplification of reference gene primers within the assay. To quantify the absolute abundance of each unique TCRbeta CDR3 rearrangement, sequence reads were collapsed and filtered. For each sample, productive Simpson clonality was calculated as the square root of Simpson's diversity index across productive rearrangements. TCRdb mirrors the immuneACCESS table, restricted to in-frame sequences. Some clones are absent from its copies; in checked studies, under half trace to an unresolved V gene, and the reason for the others is unknown. V and J calls and clone size are given by that table; D and trimming were obtained from the DNA. The sample yields under 85,000 clones; 60% to 80% were counted once. The leading ten clones occupy 9.5% to 10% of the sample.

With regard to this clone: Its specific antigen is unknown. Per-base quality was not reported, and no clone a single base away is much larger than it.

Here the chain combines TRBV6-5 and TRBJ1-3; 8 bases in between match TRBD1. What was sequenced was peripheral blood. The sequence was collected from a human donor in a cohort sampled during active COVID-19. CDR3 reads: CASRYRGNGNTIYF. Read as DNA, the sequence is TGTGCCAGCAGGTACAGGGGGAATGGAAACACCATATATTTT.